The sequence of this T cell receptor (beta chain) was determined in a study of T cell responses to AZD1222 COVID-19 vaccine. The CDR3 runs 18 residues. The J segment lost 3 bases and the V segment lost 0 bases, leaving 9 bases of the junction unmatched. Germline V lookup: CDR1 SGHRS, CDR2 YFSETQ. Sequenced by immunoSEQ multiplex PCR; TCRdb stores in-frame clones only, minus some. The top ten clones hold around an eighth of a sample with tens of thousands of clones, approximately 80% of them seen once. This TCR was sampled from an adult who received the AZD1222 COVID-19 vaccine. The chain carries TRBV5-1 and TRBJ2-5; 12 bases match TRBD2. This specimen was peripheral blood, taken 28 days after the second AZD1222 dose. CDR3 sequence: CASSLGLAGASLKETQYF. The CDR3 bases are TGCGCCAGCAGCTTGGGACTAGCGGGGGCATCCTTGAAAGAGACCCAGTACTTC.